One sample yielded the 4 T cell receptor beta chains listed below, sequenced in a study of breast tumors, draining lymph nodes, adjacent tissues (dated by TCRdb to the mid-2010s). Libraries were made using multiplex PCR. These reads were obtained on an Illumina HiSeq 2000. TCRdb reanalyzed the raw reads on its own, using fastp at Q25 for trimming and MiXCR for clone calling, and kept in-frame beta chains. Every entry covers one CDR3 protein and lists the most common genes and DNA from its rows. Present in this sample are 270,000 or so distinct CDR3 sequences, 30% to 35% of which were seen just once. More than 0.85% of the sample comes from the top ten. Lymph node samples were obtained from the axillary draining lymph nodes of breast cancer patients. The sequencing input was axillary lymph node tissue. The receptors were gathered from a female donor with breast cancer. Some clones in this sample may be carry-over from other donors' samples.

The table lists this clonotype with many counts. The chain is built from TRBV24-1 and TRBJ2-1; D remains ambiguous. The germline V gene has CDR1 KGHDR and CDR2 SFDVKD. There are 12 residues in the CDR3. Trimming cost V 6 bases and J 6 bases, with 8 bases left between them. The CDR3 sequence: CATSYSGNEQFF. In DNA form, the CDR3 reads TGTGCCACCAGTTATTCCGGCAATGAGCAGTTCTTC.

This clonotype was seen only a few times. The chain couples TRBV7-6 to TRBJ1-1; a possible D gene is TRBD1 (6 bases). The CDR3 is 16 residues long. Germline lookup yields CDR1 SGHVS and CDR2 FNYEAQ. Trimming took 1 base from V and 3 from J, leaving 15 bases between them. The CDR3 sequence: CASSLEVRAGDTEAFF. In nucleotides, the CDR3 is TGTGCCAGCAGCTTAGAGGTGCGAGCAGGGGACACTGAAGCTTTCTTT. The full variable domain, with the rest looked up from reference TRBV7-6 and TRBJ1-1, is GAGVSQSPRYKVTKRGQDVALRCDPISGHVSLYWYRQALGQGPEFLTYFNYEAQQDKSGLPNDRFSAERPEGSISTLTIQRTEQRDSAMYRCASSLEVRAGDTEAFFGQGTRLTVV.

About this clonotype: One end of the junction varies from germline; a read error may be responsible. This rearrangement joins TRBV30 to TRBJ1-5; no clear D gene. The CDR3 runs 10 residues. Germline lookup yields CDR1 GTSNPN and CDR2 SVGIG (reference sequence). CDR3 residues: CAWGAETQHF. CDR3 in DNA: TGTGCCTGGGGCGCGGAGACCCAGCATTTC.

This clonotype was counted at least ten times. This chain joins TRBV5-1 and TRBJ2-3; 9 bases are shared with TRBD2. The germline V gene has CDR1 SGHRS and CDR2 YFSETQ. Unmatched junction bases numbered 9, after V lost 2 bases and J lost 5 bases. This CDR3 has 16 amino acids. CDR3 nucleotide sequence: TGCGCCAGCAGCTTCCCACTAGCGGGTTCGCGAGATACGCAGTATTTT. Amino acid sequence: CASSFPLAGSRDTQYF.